The 23 T cell receptor beta chains below come from one sample, sequenced in a study of blood T cell repertoires in COVID-19. TCRdb's table, derived via immunoSEQ multiplex PCR, lists solely in-frame clones and lacks some. The top ten clones hold over 2.5% of a sample with over 80,000 clones, about 88% of them seen once. Sequencing was done on a sample of peripheral blood. Receptors were obtained from a woman of 80 years or more with acute or convalescent COVID-19.

The chain employs TRBV6-6 and TRBJ1-1; TRBD1 aligns across 10 bases. The CDR3 is 11 residues long. Germline V gene data show CDR1 as MNHNY and CDR2 as SVGAGI (reference sequence). The V and J ends lost 5 bases and 13 bases, in that order; junction bases with no gene match: 4. CDR3 sequence (DNA): TGTGCCAGCAGTACAGGACAGGGGGTTTTCTTT. Translation: CASSTGQGVFF.

The J gene is TRBJ1-2, the V gene TRBV28; the D gene is possibly TRBD1 (6 bases). This CDR3 is 20 amino acids long. The V end was cut by 3 bases, the J end by 3 bases, with 29 bases between. Germline CDR1 and CDR2: MDHEN and SYDVKM. This chain's CDR3 is CASSFWSPIPGANTYYGYTF. CDR3 bases: TGTGCCAGCAGTTTCTGGTCCCCAATCCCAGGGGCCAATACTTACTATGGCTACACCTTC.

The chain joins TRBV3-1 (or the pseudogene TRBV3-2) to TRBJ2-3; the D gene is possibly TRBD2 (6 bases). Trimming removed 8 bases at V and 0 bases at J, with 24 bases between. Germline CDR1 reads LGHDT; CDR2 reads YNNKEL (reference sequence). The CDR3 has 18 residues. Written as DNA, the CDR3 is TGTGCCAGCGGATCTTTAGCCGTAACTAGCACCAGCACAGATACGCAGTATTTT. As protein: CASGSLAVTSTSTDTQYF.

This clone was picked up one time. The chain is built from TRBV15 and TRBJ2-1; 8 nucleotides align to TRBD2. The ends lost 1 base at V and 4 bases at J; junction bases unmatched: 6. CDR1 is LNHNV, CDR2 YYDKDF, per germline (reference sequence). The CDR3 length is 16 residues. CDR3 amino acids: CATSRGGGRWYNEQFF. The CDR3 DNA follows: TGTGCCACCAGCAGAGGGGGCGGGAGGTGGTACAATGAGCAGTTCTTC.

The chain combines TRBV28 with TRBJ2-7, with a weak D call TRBD2 (5 bases). CDR1 and CDR2 from the germline V gene are MDHEN and SYDVKM. V was cut by 5 bases and J by 2 bases, with 19 bases left in between. CDR3 length: 16 residues. CDR3 DNA: TGTGCCAGCAGTCCTATGACACTGGGAGTTCCCTACGAGCAGTACTTC. This codes for CASSPMTLGVPYEQYF. The full variable domain, in which reference TRBV28 and TRBJ2-7 provide the parts outside the CDR3, is DVKVTQSSRYLVKRTGEKVFLECVQDMDHENMFWYRQDPGLGLRLIYFSYDVKMKEKGDIPEGYSVSREKKERFSLILESASTNQTSMYLCASSPMTLGVPYEQYFGPGTRLTVT.

This clone came up once. The V and J genes are TRBV19 and TRBJ2-3, with 8 bases aligning to TRBD2. The junction had 8 bases not matched to a gene; V was cut back by 5 bases and J by 4 bases. This CDR3 spans 15 amino acids. In germline, CDR1 is LNHDA, CDR2 SQIVND (reference sequence). The CDR3 here is CASSDLPGGPDTQYF. The CDR3 bases are TGTGCCAGTAGTGACCTGCCGGGGGGGCCAGATACGCAGTATTTT.

This chain joins TRBV27 and TRBJ1-2; 7 positions match TRBD1. V dropped 5 bases and J dropped 6; count of bases not matched to a gene: 9. From germline, CDR1 is MNHEY and CDR2 SMNVEV (reference sequence). This CDR3 spans 14 amino acids. The DNA of the CDR3 is TGTGCCAGCAGTGGAAACAGGGGTATTAATGGCTACACCTTC. Translating it yields CASSGNRGINGYTF.

The rearrangement links TRBV30 to TRBJ1-4; D possibly corresponds to TRBD1 (5 bases). CDR3 size: 16 residues. The germline V gene has CDR1 GTSNPN and CDR2 SVGIG (reference sequence). V was shortened by 1 base and J by 17 bases, with 29 bases between the two germline ends. The CDR3 loop reads CAWSAGHEWSYRDRFF. The CDR3 DNA follows: TGTGCCTGGAGTGCAGGGCACGAATGGTCGTATAGGGATCGTTTTTTT.

This chain uses TRBV24-1 with TRBJ2-3; TRBD2 agrees at 10 bases. This CDR3 comprises 17 residues. The V gene's germline CDR1 is KGHDR and CDR2 SFDVKD. With 7 bases clipped from V and 2 bases from J, the junction kept 11 bases outside the gene matches. The CDR3 region has the DNA TGTGCCACCAGCCCTTCGGATAGCGGGGGGCTCACAGATACGCAGTATTTT. Protein: CATSPSDSGGLTDTQYF.

The chain uses TRBV18 and TRBJ1-1; 7 nucleotides align to TRBD1. CDR3 length equals 13 residues. Trimming removed 8 bases from V and 4 bases from J; junction bases left unmatched: 7. Germline values: CDR1 KGHSH, CDR2 LQKENI. The CDR3 nucleotides are TGTGCCAGCGGCGTAGACAGGGTCACTGAAGCTTTCTTT. It yields the protein CASGVDRVTEAFF.

The chain links TRBV6-5 to TRBJ1-2, with 8 bases identical to TRBD1. In germline, CDR1 is MNHEY, CDR2 SVGAGI. Trimming took 10 bases from V and 2 from J; bases not matched to a gene: 6. CDR3 length: 13 amino acids. The DNA for the CDR3 is TGTGCCACAGGACAGGGATCCAACTATGGCTACACCTTC. It encodes CATGQGSNYGYTF.

The chain is built from TRBV25-1 and TRBJ1-1, with D perhaps matching TRBD1 (5 bases). Trimming took off 4 bases at V and 10 bases at J, with 10 bases between the two ends. The CDR3 totals 11 residues. Germline CDR1 is MGHDK and CDR2 is SYGVNS. This CDR3 reads CASSGGVRAFF. Here the CDR3 DNA reads TGTGCCAGCAGTGGGGGGGTTCGAGCTTTCTTT. The full variable domain, rest sourced from reference TRBV25-1 and TRBJ1-1, is EADIYQTPRYLVIGTGKKITLECSQTMGHDKMYWYQQDPGMELHLIHYSYGVNSTEKGDLSSESTVSRIRTEHFPLTLESARPSHTSQYLCASSGGVRAFFGQGTRLTVV.

The V gene is TRBV25-1, the J gene TRBJ1-2; 9 bases fit TRBD1. With 8 bases clipped from V and 10 bases from J, the junction kept 8 bases outside the gene matches. The CDR3 covers 12 residues. In germline, CDR1 is MGHDK, CDR2 SYGVNS. The chain's CDR3 is CASSPGQGNYTF. In DNA, the CDR3 is TGTGCCAGCTCCCCGGGACAGGGAAACTACACCTTC.

This clone was detected once. This chain uses TRBV19 with TRBJ2-3, with 10 bases fitting TRBD2. Germline CDR1 is LNHDA and CDR2 is SQIVND (reference sequence). V lost 11 bases, J lost 5 bases, and 19 bases stayed unmatched. This CDR3 spans 17 amino acids. CDR3 nucleotide sequence: TGTGCCGCAGCGGGGGGCTCGTCTAGCGGGAGTATAGATACGCAGTATTTT. Residues: CAAAGGSSSGSIDTQYF.

The V gene is TRBV6-4, the J gene TRBJ1-1, with 8 bases that match TRBD1. The CDR3 length is 12 residues. CDR1 and CDR2 (germline): MRHNA, SNTAGT. The trim removed 9 bases at V and 3 bases at J, leaving 3 bases unmatched. In DNA form, the CDR3 reads TGTGCCAGGAAGGACAGGGACACTGAAGCTTTCTTT. Protein sequence: CARKDRDTEAFF.

The chain links TRBV20-1 to TRBJ2-5, with a weak D call TRBD2 (6 bases). CDR1 is DFQATT, CDR2 SNEGSKA, per germline (reference sequence). V shed 5 bases and J shed 5 bases, with 9 bases lying between them. The CDR3 loop spans 11 amino acids. The CDR3 DNA sequence: TGCAGTGCTTCTGCGGGGGAGACCCAGTACTTC. The encoded protein is CSASAGETQYF.

This chain links TRBV5-1 with TRBJ2-5, with 8 positions matching TRBD2. The CDR3 is 15 amino acids. Germline V gives CDR1 SGHRS, CDR2 YFSETQ. The trim removed 4 bases at V and 1 base at J, leaving 6 bases unmatched. CDR3 loop: CASSVSGATQETQYF. The CDR3, as DNA: TGCGCCAGCAGCGTTAGCGGGGCGACCCAAGAGACCCAGTACTTC.

The chain is built from TRBV2 and TRBJ2-3, with D possibly matching TRBD1 (5 bases). Trimming left V 7 bases short and J 3 bases short, with 11 bases between. CDR3 length: 13 amino acids. CDR1 and CDR2 from the germline V gene are SNHLY and FYNNEI. Here the CDR3 reads CASTSRATDTQYF. DNA for the CDR3: TGTGCCAGCACAAGCAGGGCGACAGATACGCAGTATTTT.

The rearrangement uses TRBV15 and TRBJ2-1; D gene uncertain. V was cut by 0 bases and J by 1 base, with 10 bases left in between. Germline values: CDR1 LNHNV, CDR2 YYDKDF (reference sequence). This CDR3 has 16 amino acids. The CDR3 loop is CATSRDLVVSYNEQFF. The CDR3 DNA is TGTGCCACCAGCAGAGATCTAGTGGTTTCCTACAATGAGCAGTTCTTC.

The chain links TRBV9 to TRBJ2-1; perhaps TRBD2 as D (5 bases). The ends were cut back, 4 bases at V and 4 bases at J, with 18 bases in the middle. CDR1 and CDR2 from the germline V gene are SGDLS and YYNGEE. This CDR3 has 16 amino acids. This CDR3 reads CASSHLRIAPYNEQFF. The CDR3 DNA reads as TGTGCCAGCAGCCACCTCCGCATAGCGCCTTACAATGAGCAGTTCTTC. The whole variable domain, remainder taken from reference TRBV9 and TRBJ2-1, is DSGVTQTPKHLITATGQRVTLRCSPRSGDLSVYWYQQSLDQGLQFLIQYYNGEERAKGNILERFSAQQFPDLHSELNLSSLELGDSALYFCASSHLRIAPYNEQFFGPGTRLTVL.

This chain connects TRBV29-1 to TRBJ1-2; 7 bases agree with TRBD1. From germline, CDR1 is SQVTM and CDR2 ANQGSEA. This CDR3 spans 11 amino acids. Trimming at V came to 5 bases and at J to 7 bases, leaving 4 bases not matched to a gene. CDR3 protein: CSVLQGFGYTF. The CDR3 DNA reads as TGCAGCGTTCTACAGGGGTTTGGCTACACCTTC.

This rearrangement joins TRBV6-2 or TRBV6-3 to TRBJ1-3; D gene uncertain. V lost 7 bases to trimming and J lost 1 base, with 17 bases between them. Germline CDR1 and CDR2: MNHEY and SVGEGT. This CDR3 has 16 residues. The CDR3 is CASTPVEPPSGNTIYF. The CDR3 DNA sequence: TGTGCCAGCACCCCCGTAGAGCCGCCGTCTGGAAACACCATATATTTT.

This clone was counted once. This sequence joins TRBV5-1 and TRBJ1-3; D is uncertain. CDR1 and CDR2 (germline): SGHRS, YFSETQ. The CDR3 is 16 amino acids. Trimming pared 0 bases from V and 0 bases from J, leaving 10 bases between. DNA for the CDR3: TGCGCCAGCAGCTTGGCCGGGAGAAGCTCTGGAAACACCATATATTTT. Translating it yields CASSLAGRSSGNTIYF.